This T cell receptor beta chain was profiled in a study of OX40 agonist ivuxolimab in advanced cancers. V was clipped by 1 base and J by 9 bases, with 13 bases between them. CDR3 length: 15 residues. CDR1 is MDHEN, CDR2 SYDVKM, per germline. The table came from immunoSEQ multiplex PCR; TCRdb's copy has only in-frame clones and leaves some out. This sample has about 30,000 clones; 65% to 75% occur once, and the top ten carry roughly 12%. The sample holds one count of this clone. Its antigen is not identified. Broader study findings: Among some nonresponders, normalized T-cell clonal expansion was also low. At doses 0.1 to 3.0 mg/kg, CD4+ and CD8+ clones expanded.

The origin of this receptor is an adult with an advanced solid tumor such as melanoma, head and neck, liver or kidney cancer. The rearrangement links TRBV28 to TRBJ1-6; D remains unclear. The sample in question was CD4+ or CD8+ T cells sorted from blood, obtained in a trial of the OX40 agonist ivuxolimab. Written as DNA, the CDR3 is TGTGCCAGCAGTTTATTCAAGGGTACGAGTTCACCCCTCCACTTT. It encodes CASSLFKGTSSPLHF.